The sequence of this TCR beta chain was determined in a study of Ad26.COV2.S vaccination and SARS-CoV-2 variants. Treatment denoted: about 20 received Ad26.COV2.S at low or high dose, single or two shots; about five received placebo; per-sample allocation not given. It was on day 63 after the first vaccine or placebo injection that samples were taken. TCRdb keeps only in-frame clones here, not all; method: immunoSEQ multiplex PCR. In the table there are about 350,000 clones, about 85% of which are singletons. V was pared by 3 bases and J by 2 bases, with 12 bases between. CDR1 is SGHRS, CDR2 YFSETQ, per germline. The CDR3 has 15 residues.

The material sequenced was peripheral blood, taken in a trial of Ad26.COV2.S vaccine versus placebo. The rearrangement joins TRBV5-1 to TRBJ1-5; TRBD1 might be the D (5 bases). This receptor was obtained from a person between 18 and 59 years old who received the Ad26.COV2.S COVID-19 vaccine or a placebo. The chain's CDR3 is CASSSSGTGNQPQHF. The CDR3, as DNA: TGCGCCAGCAGCTCGTCCGGGACGGGCAATCAGCCCCAGCATTTT. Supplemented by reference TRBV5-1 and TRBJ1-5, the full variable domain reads KAGVTQTPRYLIKTRGQQVTLSCSPISGHRSVSWYQQTPGQGLQFLFEYFSETQRNKGNFPGRFSGRQFSNSRSEMNVSTLELGDSALYLCASSSSGTGNQPQHFGDGTRLSIL.